This record concerns one T cell receptor (beta chain) sequence. No antigen is known for it. Measured with immunoSEQ multiplex PCR; TCRdb has only the in-frame clones, and not every one. The sample has 75,000 to 80,000 clones, roughly 91% seen once; the top ten hold about 20%. This record belongs to a study of T cells in localized non-small cell lung cancer. Study outcomes and limitations: There was higher T cell clonality in uninvolved adjacent lung than in tumor, and it was highest there. Longer overall survival was linked to higher blood T cell density.

Between the trimmed V and J ends, which lost 0 bases and 1 base, there was a span of 7 bases. Looked up from germline, CDR1 is SGHRS and CDR2 is YFSETQ. The CDR3 sequence is 14 residues long. Sequenced here: peripheral blood, sampled before any cancer treatment. The chain has TRBV5-1 and TRBJ1-1, with no clear D. This sequence was found in a woman aged 35 to 70 with stage I squamous cell lung carcinoma. The CDR3 DNA sequence: TGCGCCAGCAGCTTGGACACAAGGAACACTGAAGCTTTCTTT. This sequence encodes CASSLDTRNTEAFF.